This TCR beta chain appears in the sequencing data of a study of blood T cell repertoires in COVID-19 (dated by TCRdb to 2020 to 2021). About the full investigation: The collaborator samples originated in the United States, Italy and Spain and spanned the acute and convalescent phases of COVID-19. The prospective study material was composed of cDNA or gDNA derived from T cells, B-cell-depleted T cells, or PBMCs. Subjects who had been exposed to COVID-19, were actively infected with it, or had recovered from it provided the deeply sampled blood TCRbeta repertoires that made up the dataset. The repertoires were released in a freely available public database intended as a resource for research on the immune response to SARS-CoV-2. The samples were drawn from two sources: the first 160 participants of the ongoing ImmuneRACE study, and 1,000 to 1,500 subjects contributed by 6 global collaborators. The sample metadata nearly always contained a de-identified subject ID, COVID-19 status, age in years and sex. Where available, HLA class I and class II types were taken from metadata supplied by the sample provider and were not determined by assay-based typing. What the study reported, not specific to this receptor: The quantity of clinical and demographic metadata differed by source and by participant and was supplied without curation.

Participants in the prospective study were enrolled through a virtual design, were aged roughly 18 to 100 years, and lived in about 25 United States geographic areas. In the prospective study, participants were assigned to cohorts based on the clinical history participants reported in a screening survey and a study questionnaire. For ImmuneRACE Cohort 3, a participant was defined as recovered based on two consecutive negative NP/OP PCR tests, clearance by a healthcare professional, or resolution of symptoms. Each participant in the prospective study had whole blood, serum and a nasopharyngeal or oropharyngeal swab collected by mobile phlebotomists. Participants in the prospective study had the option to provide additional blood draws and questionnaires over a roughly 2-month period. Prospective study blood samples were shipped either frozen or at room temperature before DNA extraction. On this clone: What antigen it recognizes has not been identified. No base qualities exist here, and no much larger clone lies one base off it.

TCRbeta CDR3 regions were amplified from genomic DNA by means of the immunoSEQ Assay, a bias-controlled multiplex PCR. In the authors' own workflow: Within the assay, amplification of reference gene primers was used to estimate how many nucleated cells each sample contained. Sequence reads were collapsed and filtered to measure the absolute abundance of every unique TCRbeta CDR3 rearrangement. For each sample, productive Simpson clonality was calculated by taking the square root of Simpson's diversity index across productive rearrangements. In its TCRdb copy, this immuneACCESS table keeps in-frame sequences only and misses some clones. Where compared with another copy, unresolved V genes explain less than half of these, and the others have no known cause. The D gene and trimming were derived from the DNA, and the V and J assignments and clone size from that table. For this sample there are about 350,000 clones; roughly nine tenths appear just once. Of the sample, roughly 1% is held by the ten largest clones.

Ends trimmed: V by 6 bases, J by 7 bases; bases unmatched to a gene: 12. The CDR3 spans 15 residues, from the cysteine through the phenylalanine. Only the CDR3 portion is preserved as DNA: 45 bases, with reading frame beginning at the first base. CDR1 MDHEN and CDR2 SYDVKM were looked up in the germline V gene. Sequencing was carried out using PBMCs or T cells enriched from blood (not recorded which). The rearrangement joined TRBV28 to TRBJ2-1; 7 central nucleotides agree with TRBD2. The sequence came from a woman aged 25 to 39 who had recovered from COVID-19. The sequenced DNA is TGTGCCAGCAGGGGACGGTTTAGCGGGCGGAATGAGCAGTTCTTC. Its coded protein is CASRGRFSGRNEQFF.